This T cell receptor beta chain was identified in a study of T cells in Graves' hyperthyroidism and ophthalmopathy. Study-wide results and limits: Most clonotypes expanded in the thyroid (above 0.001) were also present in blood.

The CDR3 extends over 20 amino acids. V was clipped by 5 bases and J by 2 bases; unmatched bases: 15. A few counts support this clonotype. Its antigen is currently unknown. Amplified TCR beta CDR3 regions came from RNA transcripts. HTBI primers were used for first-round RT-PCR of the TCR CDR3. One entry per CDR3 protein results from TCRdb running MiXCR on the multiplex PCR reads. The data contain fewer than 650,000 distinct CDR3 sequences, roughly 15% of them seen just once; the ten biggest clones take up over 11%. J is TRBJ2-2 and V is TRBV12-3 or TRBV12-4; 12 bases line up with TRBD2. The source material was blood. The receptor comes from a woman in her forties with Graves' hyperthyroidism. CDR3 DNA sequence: TGTGCCAGCAGTCCCCTTCGACTAGCGGGAGATATTCTTAACACCGGGGAGCTGTTTTTT. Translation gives CASSPLRLAGDILNTGELFF.